These T cell receptor beta chains were read from a single sample in a study of cytomegalovirus exposure and HLA in healthy donors. Sequencing was performed with immunoSEQ multiplex PCR; in TCRdb, only in-frame clones are kept and a portion is missing. In the table there are some 120,000 clones, 75% to 90% of which are singletons. The sample was PBMCs. The receptor set was obtained from a man aged 40-49 years in good health and CMV-seronegative. Each CDR3 is given with its conserved first and last residue. A D gene is named only where the DNA matches it firmly. Size is stated for part of the rows, as once, few or many counts, or as a class when the clone is expanded.

d_gene: TRBD1; abundance: .; j_gene: TRBJ1-1; v_gene: TRBV18; CDR3nt: TGTGCCAGCTCAACAGGGACAGACACTGAAGCTTTCTTT; CDR3aa: CASSTGTDTEAFF
d_gene: .; abundance: once; j_gene: TRBJ1-2; v_gene: TRBV15; CDR3nt: TGTGCCACCAGCATCTCCCCGGACAGAGCTTATGGCTACACCTTC; CDR3aa: CATSISPDRAYGYTF
d_gene: .; abundance: .; j_gene: TRBJ1-4; v_gene: TRBV2; CDR3nt: TGTGCCAGCAGTGCACAGGGACCTAATGAAAAACTGTTTTTT; CDR3aa: CASSAQGPNEKLFF
d_gene: .; abundance: .; j_gene: TRBJ1-3; v_gene: TRBV29-1; CDR3nt: TGCAGCGCGGGAGGGGTACCTGGAAACACCATATATTTT; CDR3aa: CSAGGVPGNTIYF
d_gene: .; abundance: .; j_gene: TRBJ1-1; v_gene: TRBV29-1; CDR3nt: TGCAGCGTTGGAATTTTAAGGCCCGGGGACACTGAAGCTTTCTTT; CDR3aa: CSVGILRPGDTEAFF
d_gene: TRBD1; abundance: .; j_gene: TRBJ2-7; v_gene: TRBV18; CDR3nt: TGTGCCAGCTCCCGGACAGGCGCCGACGAGCAGTACTTC; CDR3aa: CASSRTGADEQYF
d_gene: .; abundance: .; j_gene: TRBJ1-4; v_gene: TRBV18; CDR3nt: TGTGCCAGCTCCCCCAGGGGAGAGGGAGAAAAACTGTTTTTT; CDR3aa: CASSPRGEGEKLFF
d_gene: .; abundance: .; j_gene: TRBJ1-1; v_gene: TRBV7-6; CDR3nt: TGTGCCAGCAGCTTAAGTAGGGCAGGGCACACTGAAGCTTTCTTT; CDR3aa: CASSLSRAGHTEAFF
d_gene: TRBD1; abundance: .; j_gene: TRBJ1-2; v_gene: TRBV7-9; CDR3nt: TGTGCCAGCAGCTTAGTCGCAGGGGGCGATGGAGGCTACACCTTC; CDR3aa: CASSLVAGGDGGYTF
d_gene: .; abundance: .; j_gene: TRBJ1-2; v_gene: TRBV27; CDR3nt: TGTGCCAGCAGTTTATCGGCGACAGGCAGCTATGGCTACACCTTC; CDR3aa: CASSLSATGSYGYTF
d_gene: TRBD1; abundance: .; j_gene: TRBJ2-1; v_gene: TRBV6-5; CDR3nt: TGTGCCAGCAGTTACGGGACAGGGGGGTATGAGCAGTTCTTC; CDR3aa: CASSYGTGGYEQFF
d_gene: TRBD1; abundance: few; j_gene: TRBJ2-3; v_gene: TRBV12-5; CDR3nt: TGTGCTAGTGGTTCGACCGGGACAGGGGTGGGAAATACGCAGTATTTT; CDR3aa: CASGSTGTGVGNTQYF
d_gene: .; abundance: .; j_gene: TRBJ2-5; v_gene: TRBV29-1; CDR3nt: TGCAGCGTTGTGGACAGTTACCAAGAGACCCAGTACTTC; CDR3aa: CSVVDSYQETQYF
d_gene: .; abundance: .; j_gene: TRBJ2-1; v_gene: TRBV9; CDR3nt: TGTGCCAGCAGCCTAATTCAGGGATATGAGCAGTTCTTC; CDR3aa: CASSLIQGYEQFF
d_gene: TRBD1; abundance: .; j_gene: TRBJ2-7; v_gene: TRBV5-4; CDR3nt: TGTGCCAGCAGCTCCGGGACAGGGAGGGACGAGCAGTACTTC; CDR3aa: CASSSGTGRDEQYF
d_gene: .; abundance: .; j_gene: TRBJ1-1; v_gene: TRBV28; CDR3nt: TGTGCCAGCAGTTTAACTCCGACGGGGAGTGGAGCTTTCTTT; CDR3aa: CASSLTPTGSGAFF
d_gene: .; abundance: .; j_gene: TRBJ2-3; v_gene: TRBV29-1; CDR3nt: TGCAGCGTTGAAGATTTAGCGGCAGATACGCAGTATTTT; CDR3aa: CSVEDLAADTQYF
d_gene: .; abundance: .; j_gene: TRBJ1-6; v_gene: TRBV7-6; CDR3nt: TGTGCCAGCAGCAGCTCGGGGTTAGGACATTCACCCCTCCACTTT; CDR3aa: CASSSSGLGHSPLHF
d_gene: TRBD1; abundance: .; j_gene: TRBJ1-5; v_gene: TRBV10-2; CDR3nt: TGCGCCAGCAGTCAACAGGGGACAGGGGATCAGCCCCAGCATTTT; CDR3aa: CASSQQGTGDQPQHF
d_gene: .; abundance: .; j_gene: TRBJ2-2; v_gene: TRBV19; CDR3nt: TGTGCCAGCCAGACAGAAAACACCGGGGAGCTGTTTTTT; CDR3aa: CASQTENTGELFF
d_gene: .; abundance: once; j_gene: TRBJ2-1; v_gene: TRBV10-1; CDR3nt: TGCGCCAGCAGTGTCGGAACAGCGACAGGGGAGGGTGAGCAGTTCTTC; CDR3aa: CASSVGTATGEGEQFF
d_gene: TRBD1; abundance: .; j_gene: TRBJ2-1; v_gene: TRBV29-1; CDR3nt: TGCAGCGTTGCCTGGGACAGTTCCTACAATGAGCAGTTCTTC; CDR3aa: CSVAWDSSYNEQFF
d_gene: TRBD1; abundance: .; j_gene: TRBJ2-7; v_gene: TRBV10-3; CDR3nt: TGTGCCTCCCAGACAGGGGAGGTGGGCGAGCAGTACTTC; CDR3aa: CASQTGEVGEQYF
d_gene: TRBD2; abundance: .; j_gene: TRBJ2-1; v_gene: TRBV2; CDR3nt: TGTGCCAGCAGACGGACTAGCGGCTACAATGAGCAGTTCTTC; CDR3aa: CASRRTSGYNEQFF
d_gene: .; abundance: once; j_gene: TRBJ2-7; v_gene: TRBV27; CDR3nt: TGTGCCAGCAGCAACCGGGACTCAAGGGACGAGCAGTACTTC; CDR3aa: CASSNRDSRDEQYF
d_gene: TRBD1; abundance: few; j_gene: TRBJ1-4; v_gene: TRBV19; CDR3nt: TGTGCCAGTAGTCCCCGACAGGGAAGGATAGGGGAAAAACTGTTTTTT; CDR3aa: CASSPRQGRIGEKLFF
d_gene: .; abundance: .; j_gene: TRBJ1-4; v_gene: TRBV7-9; CDR3nt: TGTGCCAGCAACCTAGAGGACAGTAATGAAAAACTGTTTTTT; CDR3aa: CASNLEDSNEKLFF
d_gene: TRBD2; abundance: .; j_gene: TRBJ2-1; v_gene: TRBV5-1; CDR3nt: TGCGCCAGCAGCTTGTATCTTAGCGGGGGGCCATCCTACAATGAGCAGTTCTTC; CDR3aa: CASSLYLSGGPSYNEQFF
d_gene: .; abundance: .; j_gene: TRBJ2-7; v_gene: TRBV7-9; CDR3nt: TGTGCCAGCAGCTTATGGGGGCTTAGGAACGAGCAGTACTTC; CDR3aa: CASSLWGLRNEQYF
d_gene: TRBD1; abundance: .; j_gene: TRBJ2-1; v_gene: TRBV5-6; CDR3nt: TGTGCCAGCAGCTCCCCGGGACAGGGGGCGAACAATTTTCCAGATGAGCAGTTCTTC; CDR3aa: CASSSPGQGANNFPDEQFF
d_gene: TRBD2; abundance: .; j_gene: TRBJ2-5; v_gene: TRBV10-1; CDR3nt: TGCGCCAGCAGTGCCCTAGCGGGGGTCCAAGAGACCCAGTACTTC; CDR3aa: CASSALAGVQETQYF
d_gene: .; abundance: .; j_gene: TRBJ2-7; v_gene: TRBV7-8; CDR3nt: TGTGCCAGCAGCCTGACGCAGGGGCACGAGCAGTACTTC; CDR3aa: CASSLTQGHEQYF